The rows below give T cell receptor beta chains drawn from one sample of a study of T cells in Graves' hyperthyroidism and ophthalmopathy. TCRdb re-derived calls from the multiplex PCR reads in MiXCR, one entry per CDR3 protein. The table shows roughly 580,000 distinct CDR3 sequences, with 14% occurring only once. The source material was blood. These receptors originate from a woman younger than 45 with Graves' hyperthyroidism that later progressed to Graves' ophthalmopathy. The CDR3 runs from the conserved cysteine through the conserved F or W.

>TRBJ2-1|TRBV7-9
CASSSRDRGGNEQFF
>TRBJ2-3|TRBV7-9
CATSRGGTDTQYF
>TRBJ1-1|TRBV19
CANSISLNTEAFF
>TRBJ2-3|TRBV6-1
CASSFGLTSLGTDTQYF
>TRBJ1-4|TRBV30
CAWSVGLTPGEKLFF
>TRBJ2-1|TRBV6-5
CASSYQDFSTGYNEQFF
>TRBJ1-4|TRBV28
CASQRRKLFF
>TRBJ1-4|TRBV5-1
CASGRGLGQANEKLFF
>TRBJ2-7|TRBV30
CAWRTGLATYEQYF
>TRBJ2-7|TRBV30
CAWGAAQGSYEQYF
>TRBJ2-5|TRBV2
CASSELRTGGAKTQYF
>TRBJ2-3|TRBV7-3
CASSNGQGQTDTQYF